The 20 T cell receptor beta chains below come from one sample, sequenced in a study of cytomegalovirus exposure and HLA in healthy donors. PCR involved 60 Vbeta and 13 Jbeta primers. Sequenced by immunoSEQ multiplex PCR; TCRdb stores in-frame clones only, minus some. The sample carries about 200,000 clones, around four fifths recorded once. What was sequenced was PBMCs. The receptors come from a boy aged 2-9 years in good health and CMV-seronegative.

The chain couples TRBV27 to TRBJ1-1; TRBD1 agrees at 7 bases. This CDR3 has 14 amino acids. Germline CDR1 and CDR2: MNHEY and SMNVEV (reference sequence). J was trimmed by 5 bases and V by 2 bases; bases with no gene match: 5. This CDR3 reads CASSLTLQGTEAFF. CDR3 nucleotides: TGTGCCAGCAGTTTAACACTACAGGGGACTGAAGCTTTCTTT.

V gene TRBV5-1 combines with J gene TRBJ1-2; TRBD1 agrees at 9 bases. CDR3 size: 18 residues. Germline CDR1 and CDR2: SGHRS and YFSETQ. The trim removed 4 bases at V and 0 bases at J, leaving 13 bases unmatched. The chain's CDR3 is CASSAPQGALKANYGYTF. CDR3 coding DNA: TGCGCCAGCAGCGCACCACAGGGGGCCCTTAAAGCTAACTATGGCTACACCTTC.

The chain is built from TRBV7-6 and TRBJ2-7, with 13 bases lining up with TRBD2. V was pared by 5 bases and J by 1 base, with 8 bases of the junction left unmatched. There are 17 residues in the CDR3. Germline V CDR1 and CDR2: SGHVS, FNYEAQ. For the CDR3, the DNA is TGTGCCAGCAGCCTCGGGACTAGCGGGATTGGGTCCTACGAGCAGTACTTC. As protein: CASSLGTSGIGSYEQYF. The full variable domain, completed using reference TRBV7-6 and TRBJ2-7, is GAGVSQSPRYKVTKRGQDVALRCDPISGHVSLYWYRQALGQGPEFLTYFNYEAQQDKSGLPNDRFSAERPEGSISTLTIQRTEQRDSAMYRCASSLGTSGIGSYEQYFGPGTRLTVT.

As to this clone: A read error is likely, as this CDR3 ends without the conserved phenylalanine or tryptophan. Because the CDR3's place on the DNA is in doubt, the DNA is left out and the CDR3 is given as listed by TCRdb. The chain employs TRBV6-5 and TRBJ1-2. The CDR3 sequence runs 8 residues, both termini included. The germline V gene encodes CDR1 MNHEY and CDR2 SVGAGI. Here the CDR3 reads CASSPRDL.

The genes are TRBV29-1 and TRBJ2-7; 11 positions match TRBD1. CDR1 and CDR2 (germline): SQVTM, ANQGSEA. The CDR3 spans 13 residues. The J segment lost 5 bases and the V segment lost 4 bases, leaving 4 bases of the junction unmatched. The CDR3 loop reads CSVVRTGGNEQYF. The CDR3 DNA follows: TGCAGCGTTGTTAGGACAGGGGGCAACGAGCAGTACTTC.

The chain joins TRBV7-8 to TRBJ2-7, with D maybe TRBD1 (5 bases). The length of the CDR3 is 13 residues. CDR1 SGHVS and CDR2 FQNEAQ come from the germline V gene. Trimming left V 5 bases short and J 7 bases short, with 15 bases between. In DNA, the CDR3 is TGTGCCAGCAGCCCAGGACGACAGCCTGAGCAGTACTTC. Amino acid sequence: CASSPGRQPEQYF.

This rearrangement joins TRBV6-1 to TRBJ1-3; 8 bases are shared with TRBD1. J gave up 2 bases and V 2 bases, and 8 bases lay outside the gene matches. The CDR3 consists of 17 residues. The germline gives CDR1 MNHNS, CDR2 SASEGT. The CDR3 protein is CASSEPPQDRAGNTIYF. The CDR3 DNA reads TGTGCCAGCAGTGAACCTCCCCAGGACAGGGCTGGAAACACCATATATTTT.

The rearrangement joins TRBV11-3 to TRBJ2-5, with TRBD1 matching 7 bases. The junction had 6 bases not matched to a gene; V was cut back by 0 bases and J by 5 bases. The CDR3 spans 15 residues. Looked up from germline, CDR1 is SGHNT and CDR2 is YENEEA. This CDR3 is CASSLEGQPGETQYF. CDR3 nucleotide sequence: TGTGCCAGCAGCTTAGAGGGACAGCCAGGGGAGACCCAGTACTTC.

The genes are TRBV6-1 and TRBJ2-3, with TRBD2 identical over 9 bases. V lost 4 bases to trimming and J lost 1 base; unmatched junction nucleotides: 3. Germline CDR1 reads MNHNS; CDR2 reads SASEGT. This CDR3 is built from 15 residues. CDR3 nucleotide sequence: TGTGCCAGCAGTGTGCAGCGGGGGGGCACAGATACGCAGTATTTT. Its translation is CASSVQRGGTDTQYF.

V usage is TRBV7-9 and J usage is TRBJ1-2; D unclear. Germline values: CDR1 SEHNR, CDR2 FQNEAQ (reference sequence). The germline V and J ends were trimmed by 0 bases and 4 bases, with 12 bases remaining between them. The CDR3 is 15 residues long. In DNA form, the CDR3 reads TGTGCCAGCAGCTTAGCAGACGGGATAACCTATGGCTACACCTTC. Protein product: CASSLADGITYGYTF.

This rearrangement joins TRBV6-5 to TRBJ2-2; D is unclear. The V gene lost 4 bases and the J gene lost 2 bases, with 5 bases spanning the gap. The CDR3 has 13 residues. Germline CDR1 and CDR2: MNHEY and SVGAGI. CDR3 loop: CASSSPNTGELFF. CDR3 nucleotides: TGTGCCAGCAGTTCTCCTAACACCGGGGAGCTGTTTTTT.

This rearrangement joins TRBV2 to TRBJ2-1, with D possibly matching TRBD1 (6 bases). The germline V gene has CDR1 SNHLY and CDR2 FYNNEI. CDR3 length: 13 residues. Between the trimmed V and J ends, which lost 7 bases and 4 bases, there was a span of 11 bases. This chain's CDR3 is CASTGQPYNEQFF. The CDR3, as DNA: TGTGCCAGCACGGGACAACCTTACAATGAGCAGTTCTTC.

This chain's CDR3 is CAWSVQQGKSPLHF. In nucleotides, the CDR3 is TGTGCCTGGAGTGTACAACAGGGGAAGTCACCCCTCCACTTT. The rearrangement links TRBV30 to TRBJ1-6, with 7 bases lining up with TRBD1. J gave up 10 bases and V 0 bases, and 6 bases lay outside the gene matches. This CDR3 is built from 14 residues. The germline V gene encodes CDR1 GTSNPN and CDR2 SVGIG (reference sequence).

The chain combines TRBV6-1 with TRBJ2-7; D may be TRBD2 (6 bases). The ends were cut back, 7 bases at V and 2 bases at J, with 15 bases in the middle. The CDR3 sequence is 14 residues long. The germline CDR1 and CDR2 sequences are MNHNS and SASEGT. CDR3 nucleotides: TGTGCCAGCAACAGAGGGCGGGGAGCCTACGAGCAGTACTTC. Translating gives CASNRGRGAYEQYF.

CDR3 in amino acids: CASSLAQGANTIYF. CDR3 DNA: TGTGCCAGCAGCTTGGCGCAGGGGGCGAACACCATATATTTT. The chain combines TRBV5-6 with TRBJ1-3; TRBD1 agrees at 8 bases. V dropped 0 bases and J dropped 7; count of bases not matched to a gene: 3. The CDR3 runs to 14 residues. Germline V gives CDR1 SGHDT, CDR2 YYEEEE.

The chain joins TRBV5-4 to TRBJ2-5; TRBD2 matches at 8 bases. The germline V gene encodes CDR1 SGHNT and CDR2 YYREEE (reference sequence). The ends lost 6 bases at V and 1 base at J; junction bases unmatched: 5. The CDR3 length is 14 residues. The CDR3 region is CASMRAGAQETQYF. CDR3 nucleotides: TGTGCCAGCATGCGAGCGGGGGCCCAAGAGACCCAGTACTTC.

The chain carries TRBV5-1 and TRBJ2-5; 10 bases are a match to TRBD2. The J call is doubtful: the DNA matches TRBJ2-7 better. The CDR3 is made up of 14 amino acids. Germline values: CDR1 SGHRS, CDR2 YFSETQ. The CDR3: CASSLGSGRYEQYF. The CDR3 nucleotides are TGCGCCAGCAGCTTAGGTAGCGGGAGGTACGAGCAGTACTTC.

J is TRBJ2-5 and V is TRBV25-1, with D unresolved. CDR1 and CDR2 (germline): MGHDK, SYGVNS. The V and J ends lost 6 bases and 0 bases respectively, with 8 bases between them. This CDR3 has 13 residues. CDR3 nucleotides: TGTGCCAGCAGAGACCAGGACCAAGAGACCCAGTACTTC. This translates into CASRDQDQETQYF.

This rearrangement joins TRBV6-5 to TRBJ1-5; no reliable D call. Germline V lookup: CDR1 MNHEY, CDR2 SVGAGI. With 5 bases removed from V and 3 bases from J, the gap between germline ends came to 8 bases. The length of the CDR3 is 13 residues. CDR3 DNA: TGTGCCAGCAGTGAAACAGACAATCAGCCCCAGCATTTT. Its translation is CASSETDNQPQHF.

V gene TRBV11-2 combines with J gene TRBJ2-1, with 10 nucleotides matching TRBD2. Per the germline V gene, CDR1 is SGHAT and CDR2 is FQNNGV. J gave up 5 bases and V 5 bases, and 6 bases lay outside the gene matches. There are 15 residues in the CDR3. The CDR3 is CASSERLAGDNEQFF. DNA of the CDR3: TGTGCCAGCAGCGAAAGACTAGCGGGCGACAATGAGCAGTTCTTC.